Included here is one TCR beta chain sequence, with context. This sample is part of a study of blood T cell repertoires in COVID-19. Profiling relied on immunoSEQ multiplex PCR, and the TCRdb table lists in-frame clones only, not all of them. The sample has over 250,000 clones, nearly 90% seen once. This CDR3 is 13 amino acids long. The V and J ends lost 10 bases and 10 bases respectively, with 17 bases between them. Per the germline V gene, CDR1 is LNHNV and CDR2 is YYDKDF (reference sequence). The clonotype originates from a woman aged 60 to 75 who had recovered from COVID-19. The sample was PBMCs or T cells enriched from blood (not recorded which). The V gene is TRBV15, the J gene TRBJ1-6; D gene unclear. Here the CDR3 reads CASGREGGSPLHF. The DNA for the CDR3 is TGTGCCAGCGGCCGTGAGGGTGGCTCACCCCTCCACTTT.